This TCR beta chain comes out of a study of graft-versus-host responses after intestinal transplantation. Study summary: Isolated intestinal, liver-intestinal, or multivisceral transplants were what recipients had. All of the recipients had induction that used anti-thymocyte globulin, then tacrolimus and steroids for approximately 3 years. Study-wide points: Some GvH clones appeared in ileal mucosa or blood before recipient bone marrow. Across patients carrying graft-donor T cell macrochimerism, allografts held high graft-versus-host to host-versus-graft clonal ratios.

Notes on this clone: What it binds is not known.

The CDR3 spans 13 residues. The V and J ends lost 3 bases and 1 base respectively, with 10 bases between them. The germline CDR1 and CDR2 sequences are GTSNPN and SVGIG (reference sequence). Assay used: immunoSEQ multiplex PCR; TCRdb lists only in-frame clones, some missing. The repertoire has 110,000 to 150,000 clones, around 90% of them found once; the top ten carry 0.19%. Sequenced here: unstimulated CD4+ T cells sorted from spleen or lymph node cells, sampled before intestinal transplant. This receptor was taken from a human donor who received an intestinal transplant. The V and J genes are TRBV30 and TRBJ2-7, with D maybe TRBD1 (5 bases). The CDR3: CAWSPGYSYEQYF. CDR3 sequence (DNA): TGTGCCTGGAGCCCAGGGTATTCCTACGAGCAGTACTTC.